The 23 T cell receptor beta chains below come from one sample, sequenced in a study of follicular helper T cells after annual influenza vaccination. The repertoire was sequenced with immunoSEQ multiplex PCR; TCRdb's copy has only in-frame clones and lacks some. The profile shows fewer than 5,000 clones, 82% of them singletons. Time point described: 2014-2015 season, 7 days after vaccination. Sequenced here: CXCR5- memory CD4+ T cells sorted from blood, sampled 7 days after influenza vaccination. The receptor set was obtained from an adult who received the influenza vaccine.

This rearrangement joins TRBV18 to TRBJ1-4; possible D gene TRBD1, 5 bases. From germline, CDR1 is KGHSH and CDR2 LQKENI. Trimming stripped 6 bases from V and 4 bases from J, with 12 bases between. This CDR3 spans 14 amino acids. The CDR3 DNA reads as TGTGCCAGCTCTCCGTCGGGGCTTAATGAAAAACTGTTTTTT. Amino acid sequence: CASSPSGLNEKLFF.

This clone was detected a few times. This chain joins TRBV2 and TRBJ2-7, with 9 bases lining up with TRBD1. Germline CDR1 reads SNHLY; CDR2 reads FYNNEI. The CDR3 totals 16 residues. Unmatched junction bases numbered 12, after V lost 6 bases and J lost 3 bases. The CDR3 nucleotides read TGTGCCAGCAGGCACAGGACAGGGGTAAAGGTCTACGAGCAGTACTTC. Translating gives CASRHRTGVKVYEQYF.

This chain connects TRBV5-1 to TRBJ1-6; D uncertain. Trimming removed 2 bases at V and 7 bases at J, with 19 bases between. The length of the CDR3 is 17 residues. Germline V gene sequence: CDR1 SGHRS, CDR2 YFSETQ. The CDR3, as DNA: TGCGCCAGCAGCTTTTCCGGCTTAGAGGGTTACAATTCACCCCTCCACTTT. This codes for CASSFSGLEGYNSPLHF.

This clone has only one observation. The chain links TRBV29-1 to TRBJ2-3, with D maybe TRBD2 (5 bases). This CDR3 spans 14 amino acids. Trimming left V 7 bases short and J 4 bases short, with 18 bases between. The V gene's germline CDR1 is SQVTM and CDR2 ANQGSEA. This CDR3 reads CSGTAGLTSDTQYF. Written as DNA, the CDR3 is TGCAGCGGCACGGCGGGTCTTACTTCAGATACGCAGTATTTT.

J is TRBJ2-1 and V is TRBV5-1, with a possible D match to TRBD1 (5 bases). V lost 0 bases and J lost 2, with 6 bases in between. The CDR3 consists of 14 residues. CDR1 is SGHRS and CDR2 is YFSETQ in the germline V gene. CDR3: CASSLGQTYNEQFF. CDR3 bases: TGCGCCAGCAGCTTGGGACAGACCTACAATGAGCAGTTCTTC.

This rearrangement joins TRBV9 to TRBJ1-1, with 7 bases that match TRBD1. Germline-derived CDR1 and CDR2 are SGDLS and YYNGEE. V dropped 2 bases and J dropped 7; count of bases not matched to a gene: 11. This CDR3 comprises 15 residues. The CDR3 coding sequence is TGTGCCAGCAGCGTTTACGACGGGACAGAGAGTGAAGCTTTCTTT. It specifies CASSVYDGTESEAFF.

This chain links TRBV6-4 with TRBJ2-3; D unclear. Germline CDR1 and CDR2: MRHNA and SNTAGT. Trimming cost V 0 bases and J 3 bases, with 1 base left between them. This CDR3 is built from 12 residues. CDR3 in DNA: TGTGCCAGCAGTGACTCGACAGATACGCAGTATTTT. It yields the protein CASSDSTDTQYF.

This chain uses TRBV6-1 with TRBJ1-1, with a possible D match to TRBD1 (5 bases). CDR1 is MNHNS and CDR2 is SASEGT in the germline V gene. The CDR3 runs 15 residues. V lost 5 bases and J 1 base, leaving 14 bases between the germline ends. CDR3 coding DNA: TGTGCCAGCAGTAGCCTTAGGGGCGGGAACACTGAAGCTTTCTTT. Translating it yields CASSSLRGGNTEAFF.

This sequence joins TRBV4-1 and TRBJ1-2; D might be TRBD1 (6 bases). The CDR3 has 15 residues. Germline assignment: CDR1 MGHRA and CDR2 YSYEKL. The V and J ends lost 2 bases and 5 bases respectively, with 15 bases between them. CDR3 sequence: CASSQPATGLYGYTF. The CDR3 DNA is TGCGCCAGCAGCCAACCCGCGACAGGCTTATATGGCTACACCTTC.

The V call is TRBV19, the J call TRBJ2-3; 7 bases map to TRBD2. The germline V gene encodes CDR1 LNHDA and CDR2 SQIVND (reference sequence). The CDR3 extends over 15 amino acids. With 4 bases clipped from V and 2 bases from J, the junction kept 6 bases outside the gene matches. CDR3 in amino acids: CASSTAGGTTDTQYF. DNA of the CDR3: TGTGCCAGTAGTACAGCCGGGGGGACCACAGATACGCAGTATTTT. The whole variable domain, filled in from reference TRBV19 and TRBJ2-3, reads DGGITQSPKYLFRKEGQNVTLSCEQNLNHDAMYWYRQDPGQGLRLIYYSQIVNDFQKGDIAEGYSVSREKKESFPLTVTSAQKNPTAFYLCASSTAGGTTDTQYFGPGTRLTVL.

The gene calls are TRBV19 and TRBJ1-5; D perhaps matches TRBD1 (6 bases). The germline V gene has CDR1 LNHDA and CDR2 SQIVND (reference sequence). This CDR3 contains 13 residues. Trimming removed 6 bases from V and 5 bases from J, with 11 bases in between. Here the CDR3 DNA reads TGTGCCAGTAGGCCAGGGGTGCATCAGCCCCAGCATTTT. Protein sequence: CASRPGVHQPQHF.

The V gene is TRBV28, the J gene TRBJ2-4, with a possible D match to TRBD1 (6 bases). V was pared by 4 bases and J by 0 bases, with 13 bases between. The germline gives CDR1 MDHEN, CDR2 SYDVKM. There are 16 residues in the CDR3. This CDR3 is CASSSRQVLAKNIQYF. The DNA for the CDR3 is TGTGCCAGCAGTTCCCGACAGGTTCTAGCCAAAAACATTCAGTACTTC. The full variable domain, completed using reference TRBV28 and TRBJ2-4, is DVKVTQSSRYLVKRTGEKVFLECVQDMDHENMFWYRQDPGLGLRLIYFSYDVKMKEKGDIPEGYSVSREKKERFSLILESASTNQTSMYLCASSSRQVLAKNIQYFGAGTRLSVL.

The chain is built from TRBV30 and TRBJ2-5; TRBD2 is a possible D gene (5 bases). There are 12 residues in the CDR3. Germline V gene lookup returns CDR1 GTSNPN and CDR2 SVGIG (reference sequence). CDR3 nucleotides: TGTGCTACGAGAGGGAACCAAGAGACCCAGTACTTC. Residues: CATRGNQETQYF.

V is TRBV7-2 and J is TRBJ2-1, with D perhaps matching TRBD2 (6 bases). Germline assignment: CDR1 SGHTA and CDR2 FQGNSA. V lost 5 bases and J lost 5, with 16 bases in between. The CDR3 is 15 amino acids. CDR3 nucleotides: TGTGCCAGCAGCATCACGGGGACTCCAAACAATGAGCAGTTCTTC. Translating it yields CASSITGTPNNEQFF.

This chain joins TRBV28 and TRBJ1-4, with D possibly TRBD1 on 5 matching bases. Germline values: CDR1 MDHEN, CDR2 SYDVKM. The V end lost 10 bases, the J end lost 5 bases, and 17 bases lay between the germline ends. The CDR3 length is 14 residues. CDR3 coding DNA: TGTGCCACCAATCCCGGGACCACCAATGAAAAACTGTTTTTT. This codes for CATNPGTTNEKLFF.

The rearrangement links TRBV28 to TRBJ2-3; 7 nucleotides line up with TRBD2. The CDR3 is made up of 14 amino acids. The germline V gene has CDR1 MDHEN and CDR2 SYDVKM. V trimming: 8 bases; J trimming: 0 bases; junction bases outside the gene matches: 5. The CDR3 DNA reads TGTGCCAGCGTTTCTAGCGGTAGCACAGATACGCAGTATTTT. Protein product: CASVSSGSTDTQYF.

The chain combines TRBV29-1 with TRBJ2-1; possibly TRBD2 for D (5 bases). V was cut by 4 bases and J by 8 bases, with 15 bases left in between. The CDR3 has 13 amino acids. Germline V lookup: CDR1 SQVTM, CDR2 ANQGSEA. CDR3 nucleotides: TGCAGCGTTGTCGGTTCTAGCCAGGATGAGCAGTTCTTC. Translation: CSVVGSSQDEQFF.

J is TRBJ2-7 and V is TRBV15; 8 positions agree with TRBD1. Germline lookup yields CDR1 LNHNV and CDR2 YYDKDF (reference sequence). Trimming took 0 bases from V and 2 from J; bases not matched to a gene: 0. The CDR3 is 14 amino acids. In DNA form, the CDR3 reads TGTGCCACCAGCAGAGAACAGGGGGCCTACGAGCAGTACTTC. It encodes CATSREQGAYEQYF.

The chain employs TRBV12-5 and TRBJ2-1; D might be TRBD2 (6 bases). V gave up 0 bases and J gave up 6 bases, with 15 bases separating them. The CDR3 sequence is 16 residues long. Germline V gene data show CDR1 as LGHNT and CDR2 as FRNRAP. CDR3 loop: CASGLVLGGRLNEQFF. The DNA of the CDR3 is TGTGCTAGTGGTTTGGTACTGGGGGGAAGGCTCAATGAGCAGTTCTTC.

The chain employs TRBV29-1 and TRBJ2-5, with 10 bases aligning to TRBD2. V lost 1 base to trimming and J lost 5 bases; unmatched junction nucleotides: 10. CDR1 and CDR2 from the germline V gene are SQVTM and ANQGSEA. The CDR3 runs 16 residues. The CDR3 DNA reads TGCAGCGTTGAAGCGCAGCGGGGGGGCGAATGGGAGACCCAGTACTTC. This encodes CSVEAQRGGEWETQYF.

V is TRBV11-2 and J is TRBJ2-7, with TRBD2 identical over 7 bases. Germline CDR1 and CDR2: SGHAT and FQNNGV. J was trimmed by 4 bases and V by 4 bases; bases with no gene match: 16. The CDR3 sequence is 17 residues long. Written as DNA, the CDR3 is TGTGCCAGCAGCTCAAGTGACTTCGGACTAGTCCGATACGAGCAGTACTTC. Protein: CASSSSDFGLVRYEQYF.

J is TRBJ1-2 and V is TRBV21-1. TRBV21-1 is a documented pseudogene. This CDR3 region has 13 residues. CDR3 DNA sequence: TGTGCCAGCAGCCTTGGGCCCTACGGGGGCTACACCTTC. Its translation: CASSLGPYGGYTF.

CDR3 DNA: TGTGCCAGCAGTAGACAGGGTCGAGATCAGCCCCAGCATTTT. Translation gives CASSRQGRDQPQHF. The chain has TRBV6-1 and TRBJ1-5, with TRBD1 matching 7 bases. Trimming took 5 bases from V and 5 from J; bases not matched to a gene: 6. CDR1 and CDR2 (germline): MNHNS, SASEGT. CDR3 size: 14 residues.